This T cell receptor beta chain was documented in a study of cytomegalovirus exposure and HLA in healthy donors (dated by TCRdb to about 2017). About the investigation overall: An earlier analysis of several hundred of the donors reported over 250 Gb of sequence data and around 110 million unique TCR beta sequences obtained from some 200 million T cells. Class I and class II HLA loci were covered by the typing at four-digit resolution. Among about 370 genotyped donors of the cohort, an average of about 240,000 unique TCR beta nucleotide sequences was sequenced per donor, of which about 19% were non-productive. The study was designed to test whether signatures of past pathogen exposure could be identified by cataloging public T cell receptors. Rather than using new phenotypic data, the later analysis identified candidate immune exposures from TCR beta sequences and from how often those sequences occurred across donors. A later analysis re-examined previously published TCR beta repertoires from just over 650 donors and added high-resolution HLA genotyping to investigate patterns of TCR occurrence. A handful of DR-DQ haplotypes were treated as single units for association and clustering because of strong linkage in the cohort. Of the approximately 400 genotyped donors, 70% to 90% were placed in the genetic ancestry cluster associated with self-reported Caucasian donors. In a later genetic analysis, genome-wide SNP genotypes for about three fifths of the 666 donors were used, and that subset was treated as a discovery cohort. Every repertoire in the discovery cohort had been generated on one and the same sequencing platform. The number of typed donors differed by locus: about 620-640 for A, B, C, DRB1 and DQB1; approximately 520 for DQA1; roughly 600 for DPA1; and some 450 for DPB1. An early release covering just under 650 HLA-typed donors comprised approximately 290 gigabases of sequencing data and 65 million to 100 million unique TCR sequences. Along with the roughly 710-subject first cohort, a separate validation cohort of approximately 110 different subjects was used. In an earlier analysis of roughly 600 of the donors, high-throughput TCR beta sequencing was used to judge whether each TCR beta V gene segment behaved as functional or pseudogenic. Using immunosequencing, the study profiled T cell repertoires from about 610 subjects and related those repertoires to cytomegalovirus serostatus. High-throughput TCR immunosequencing, statistical association of individual TCRs with disease status, and machine learning were combined to predict cytomegalovirus infection status. Donor age, sex, ethnicity and CMV serostatus were collected together with the repertoire data. The research as a whole found: Because some donors lacked HLA typing at each locus, the association tests relied only on the typed subset. A further reported finding was that TCR beta sequences accurately predicted the HLA-A and HLA-B alleles for most subjects in the first cohort. Because counts were too low, 15 to 20 rarely observed V segments, including chromosome 9 orphons, were excluded from the earlier analysis of under 650 of the donors. Some IMGT-functional V segments, including TRBV6-2 and TRBV6-3, could not be told apart with the 87-base-pair reads, so those segments were excluded. In a later analysis, 16,951 TCR beta sequences were associated with specific HLA alleles at a false discovery rate of 0.05. Three of the identified cytomegalovirus-associated TCR beta chains were confirmed in vitro to be specific for cytomegalovirus antigens. A cluster of highly shared sequence variants was judged likely to be a technical artifact of the sequencing pipeline. A later analysis found that most CMV-associated TCR beta chains appeared HLA-restricted, with HLA associations seemingly driven largely by CMV exposure. The presence/absence analyses assumed that sequencing depth was roughly uniform across donors, and that assumption may not be true. In a later analysis, HLA-associated TCR beta chains were found to be more clonally expanded and to have lower generation probabilities than equally common non-associated chains. In a later genetic analysis, fewer N-insertions in productive TCRs were reported among donors in an Asian-associated ancestry cluster than the approximately 630-donor mean. The study gave a list of roughly 150 TCR beta chains associated with cytomegalovirus. The only immune exposure information available for the cohort was CMV serostatus. A later analysis reported that several top co-occurrence clusters appeared linked to parvovirus B19, influenza, CMV and Epstein-Barr virus. It was suggested by the authors that the approach could potentially be generalized to other disease states and immunological phenotypes. This cohort had only TCR beta chains sequenced, and the lack of alpha or paired-chain data limited which features could be detected. In a later genetic analysis, a missense DCLRE1C variant was associated with V-gene and J-gene trimming of TCR beta chains, and the association was replicated in an independent cohort. The classifier was reported to diagnose cytomegalovirus status with high specificity and sensitivity in both the original and validation cohorts. According to a later analysis, TCR association rates differed among HLA loci, with DRB1 alleles showing the most associated TCRs and HLA-C alleles showing the fewest. An earlier analysis of approximately 590 of the donors showed that most TCR beta V segments appeared in productive rearrangements either about 87% or about 30% of the time, which broadly matched IMGT annotations. Most TCR sequences were observed very rarely across donors, whereas some public TCRs were present in many individuals. Correlated functional status among segregating V segments might reflect linkage disequilibrium, but an unknown experimental factor could not be ruled out. When HLA alleles, especially DR and DQ, strongly co-occurred, attributing TCR associations to individual alleles was difficult.

Receptor amplification or capture employed the immunoSEQ multiplex PCR assay. For the multiplex PCR, a mixture combining 60 forward primers for TCR Vbeta segments and 13 reverse primers for TCR Jbeta segments was used. The CDR3 region of rearranged TCR beta genes was amplified from genomic DNA with a multiplex PCR assay. On the Illumina HiSeq System, the amplified TCR beta libraries were sequenced as 87-base-pair reads. On the authors' methods: Across the 500 to 750 repertoires, a later analysis counted tens of millions of unique TCR beta chains, roughly 11 million of which were shared by at least two donors. A nearest-neighbor algorithm error-corrected the raw reads and collapsed the reads into unique sequences, merging closely related sequences to remove PCR and sequencing errors. V, D and J gene segments were assigned by aligning CDR3 sequences to IMGT reference sequences. For a sequence to be retained, a match of at least six nucleotides was required to both a V gene segment and a J gene segment. A rearrangement counted as productive if the CDR3 had no stop codons and remained in frame with V and J, and every other rearrangement counted as non-productive. CDR3 was defined by IMGT convention, running from the second conserved V-encoded cysteine to the conserved J-encoded phenylalanine. The earlier analysis of more than 450 of the donors excluded sequences that lacked an unambiguous match to a single V gene segment. In an earlier analysis of a few hundred of the donors, V segments were called functional above 56.7% productive rearrangements and were called segregating when the between-donor standard deviation exceeded 5%. A statistical classification framework was built for diagnosing cytomegalovirus status from the catalog of TCR beta chain sequences. A later analysis assigned V and J genes by comparing TCR nucleotide sequences with IMGT/GENE-DB human TR gene sequences. Using the TCRdist pipeline, a later analysis assigned CDR3 sequences along with most-parsimonious VDJ recombination scenarios. In a later analysis, every TCR beta chain was defined by the combination of its CDR3 amino acid sequence and its V-gene family, and reads without a unique V-gene family were dropped. To address suspected cross-contamination and a sequencing artifact, a later analysis removed around 590 highly shared, low-generation-probability nucleotide sequences. A later analysis calculated a clonal expansion index for each public chain from normalized within-repertoire ranks of inferred template counts. A later analysis computed generation probabilities with a VDJ recombination model fitted to out-of-frame rearrangements, and checked the results against IGoR. Hypergeometric tests were used in a later analysis to score TCR-TCR, TCR-HLA and TCR-CMV co-occurrence, with a repertoire-size bias correction applied to the TCR pairs. A later analysis estimated false discovery rates by permuting HLA or CMV assignments 20 times. In a later analysis, co-occurring TCRs were grouped with DBSCAN, and TCRdist sequence similarity was added when clustering was performed within HLA-allele-positive subsets. For co-occurrence clustering, repertoires with fewer than 30,000 or more than 120,000 public chains were excluded, along with five repertoires with anomalous nucleotide sharing. Entries here come from immuneACCESS through TCRdb and include only in-frame sequences with V and J called. Some clones fail to appear in such tables; in the studies checked, an unresolved V gene covers under half of the shortfall, and the cause of the remainder is unknown. That table is the source of V, J and clone size, and D and trimming were worked out from the DNA. This sample holds some 160,000 clones; roughly 79% were observed only once. The ten most abundant clones make up 1.5% to 1.7% of the sample.

Regarding this clone: Its antigen remains unidentified. No clone much larger than this one lies a single base away; base qualities are absent.

The cohort consisted of some 730 healthy bone marrow donors. All cohort members were sampled while nominally healthy, although unrecorded immune exposures were likely present. The donor was CMV seronegative and belonged to the group of over 300 seronegative cohort members. A peripheral blood sample was provided by each donor, and peripheral blood mononuclear cells were used for TCR beta sequencing. The Qiagen DNeasy Blood Extraction Kit was used to extract genomic DNA from the blood cell samples. The germline V gene encodes CDR1 MDHEN and CDR2 SYDVKM. From the cysteine up to the phenylalanine, the CDR3 has a length of 15 residues. Solely the CDR3 DNA is kept, with 45 bases framed from the first base. Trimming takes 5 bases off V and 4 bases off J; junction bases not matched to a gene: 7.

The specimen was PBMCs. This sequence was found in a man aged 40-49 years in good health and CMV-seronegative. The chain links TRBV28 with TRBJ1-5, and 8 junctional nucleotides match TRBD1. CDR3 reads: CASSPQTGVNQPQHF. The sequenced DNA is TGTGCCAGCAGTCCCCAGACAGGGGTAAATCAGCCCCAGCATTTT.